Following are 20 T cell receptor beta chains from one sample sequenced in a study of OX40 agonist ivuxolimab in advanced cancers. Only in-frame clones appear in the TCRdb table, and some are missing; sequencing was by immunoSEQ multiplex PCR. Here the sample spans 35,000 or so clones, 60% to 85% being singletons. The starting material was CD4+ or CD8+ T cells sorted from blood, obtained in a trial of the OX40 agonist ivuxolimab. These TCRs come from an adult with an advanced solid tumor such as melanoma, head and neck, liver or kidney cancer.

The chain uses TRBV5-4 and TRBJ2-5; D call uncertain. Trimming cost V 1 base and J 2 bases, with 9 bases left between them. This CDR3 contains 14 residues. Germline assignment: CDR1 SGHNT and CDR2 YYREEE (reference sequence). The CDR3 DNA is TGTGCCAGCAGCTTGAACACGCTTCAAGAGACCCAGTACTTC. Amino acid sequence: CASSLNTLQETQYF.

This clone appeared a few times. The chain has TRBV6-5 and TRBJ2-7, with a weak D call TRBD2 (7 bases). The ends were cut back, 1 base at V and 3 bases at J, with 13 bases in the middle. The CDR3 loop spans 15 amino acids. Germline values: CDR1 MNHEY, CDR2 SVGAGI. The CDR3 DNA sequence: TGTGCCAGCAGTTACTGGGCGGGGGCCCTCTACGAGCAGTACTTC. Its translation is CASSYWAGALYEQYF.

The chain has TRBV9 and TRBJ1-1; no clear D. V was shortened by 4 bases and J by 1 base, with 14 bases between the two germline ends. Germline CDR1 reads SGDLS; CDR2 reads YYNGEE. This CDR3 is 15 amino acids long. CDR3 loop: CASSPRPTENTEAFF. CDR3 bases: TGTGCCAGCAGCCCCAGACCCACGGAGAACACTGAAGCTTTCTTT.

This clone has ten or more counts. The chain uses TRBV18 and TRBJ2-3; 7 bases match TRBD1. Germline V CDR1 and CDR2: KGHSH, LQKENI. This CDR3 contains 13 residues. J was trimmed by 7 bases and V by 5 bases; bases with no gene match: 6. CDR3 DNA: TGTGCCAGCTCAGTAAACAGGGGATATACGCAGTATTTT. Translating it yields CASSVNRGYTQYF.

This rearrangement joins TRBV11-3 to TRBJ2-7; TRBD2 is a possible D gene (5 bases). Germline V gives CDR1 SGHNT, CDR2 YENEEA. The length of the CDR3 is 13 residues. The V and J ends lost 4 bases and 7 bases respectively, with 14 bases between them. For the CDR3, the DNA is TGTGCCAGCAGCTCCTACGCGGAGGAAGAGCAGTACTTC. Amino acid sequence: CASSSYAEEEQYF.

The V call is TRBV18, the J call TRBJ1-2, with TRBD1 matching 8 bases. Per germline, CDR1 KGHSH and CDR2 LQKENI. The V gene end was trimmed by 4 bases and the J gene end by 1 base; junction bases not matched to a gene: 5. The CDR3 runs 15 residues. DNA of the CDR3: TGTGCCAGCTCACTCGGGACAGGAGATAACTATGGCTACACCTTC. Translation gives CASSLGTGDNYGYTF.

This clone was seen a few times. The rearrangement links TRBV5-6 to TRBJ2-3; no reliable D call. Trimming took 2 bases from V and 0 from J, leaving 7 bases between them. The CDR3 totals 14 residues. The germline gives CDR1 SGHDT, CDR2 YYEEEE. CDR3 sequence: CASSFRDSTDTQYF. The CDR3 DNA sequence: TGTGCCAGCAGCTTCCGAGACAGCACAGATACGCAGTATTTT.

J is TRBJ2-7 and V is TRBV14; D may be TRBD2 (5 bases). The length of the CDR3 is 14 residues. CDR1 and CDR2 (germline): SGHDN, FVKESK. V lost 1 base and J lost 3, with 10 bases in between. CDR3 nucleotides: TGTGCCAGCAGCCAAGTAGGACTGCTCTACGAGCAGTACTTC. It yields the protein CASSQVGLLYEQYF.

The chain recombines TRBV5-1 with TRBJ1-5, with 7 bases lining up with TRBD1. The CDR3 is 14 residues long. The ends lost 5 bases at V and 6 bases at J; junction bases unmatched: 8. The V gene's germline CDR1 is SGHRS and CDR2 YFSETQ. The CDR3 DNA follows: TGCGCCAGCAGTTCAGCGGCAGGGGGTCAGCCCCAGCATTTT. Translating gives CASSSAAGGQPQHF. Variable domain in full (rest from reference TRBV5-1 and TRBJ1-5): KAGVTQTPRYLIKTRGQQVTLSCSPISGHRSVSWYQQTPGQGLQFLFEYFSETQRNKGNFPGRFSGRQFSNSRSEMNVSTLELGDSALYLCASSSAAGGQPQHFGDGTRLSIL.

The V and J genes are TRBV5-1 and TRBJ2-7; 9 nucleotides match TRBD1. Germline V lookup: CDR1 SGHRS, CDR2 YFSETQ. The J segment lost 2 bases and the V segment lost 1 base, leaving 4 bases of the junction unmatched. The CDR3 runs 15 residues. CDR3 amino acids: CASSLRTGATYEQYF. In nucleotides, the CDR3 is TGCGCCAGCAGCTTGCGGACAGGGGCTACCTACGAGCAGTACTTC.

This clone was counted only a few times. This chain uses TRBV9 with TRBJ1-1; the match to TRBD1 covers 8 bases. Looked up from germline, CDR1 is SGDLS and CDR2 is YYNGEE. The CDR3 contains 15 residues. The ends lost 1 base at V and 1 base at J; junction bases unmatched: 3. CDR3 DNA: TGTGCCAGCAGCGTAACCGGGACAGGGAACACTGAAGCTTTCTTT. It specifies CASSVTGTGNTEAFF.

In its sample, this clone was seen once. The junction does not match germline at one end; this may be a read error. The chain carries TRBV18 and TRBJ1-1, with 9 bases matching TRBD1. There are 14 residues in the CDR3. Germline CDR1 reads KGHSH; CDR2 reads LQKENI. The CDR3 loop reads CASSPQGANTEAFF. As DNA, the CDR3 is TGTGCCAGCTCTCCACAGGGGGCCAACACTGAAGCTTTCTTT.

CDR3 protein: CASSPINQGAGELFF. The CDR3 DNA follows: TGTGCCAGCAGTCCCATTAACCAGGGTGCCGGGGAGCTGTTTTTT. V is TRBV2 and J is TRBJ2-2; a possible D gene is TRBD1 (5 bases). This CDR3 spans 15 amino acids. V dropped 5 bases and J dropped 6 bases, with 16 bases sitting between them. Germline V gives CDR1 SNHLY, CDR2 FYNNEI.

The rearrangement links TRBV19 to TRBJ1-3; no clear D. The CDR3 totals 17 residues. CDR1 and CDR2 from the germline V gene are LNHDA and SQIVND (reference sequence). V lost 2 bases, J lost 0 bases, and 14 bases lay in between. CDR3 residues: CASSITSLRSSGNTIYF. The CDR3 region has the DNA TGTGCCAGTAGTATAACCTCACTCAGGAGCTCTGGAAACACCATATATTTT. The full variable domain, completed using reference TRBV19 and TRBJ1-3, is DGGITQSPKYLFRKEGQNVTLSCEQNLNHDAMYWYRQDPGQGLRLIYYSQIVNDFQKGDIAEGYSVSREKKESFPLTVTSAQKNPTAFYLCASSITSLRSSGNTIYFGEGSWLTVV.

This clone was detected only once. The chain joins TRBV11-2 to TRBJ2-2; possible D gene TRBD1, 6 bases. The V and J ends lost 5 bases and 0 bases respectively, with 13 bases between them. The CDR3 totals 16 residues. Germline lookup yields CDR1 SGHAT and CDR2 FQNNGV. The CDR3 loop reads CASSESRGTNTGELFF. In DNA, the CDR3 is TGTGCCAGCAGCGAGAGCAGGGGCACGAACACCGGGGAGCTGTTTTTT.

This clone occurred once. The chain uses TRBV25-1 and TRBJ2-3; unclear D gene. Germline V CDR1 and CDR2: MGHDK, SYGVNS. The CDR3 runs to 13 residues. V was pared by 9 bases and J by 0 bases, with 10 bases between. This CDR3 reads CASAVASTDTQYF. In DNA form, the CDR3 reads TGTGCCAGTGCGGTTGCTAGCACAGATACGCAGTATTTT.

This sequence joins TRBV5-1 and TRBJ2-2; D not certain. V was shortened by 2 bases and J by 3 bases, with 8 bases between the two germline ends. CDR1 SGHRS and CDR2 YFSETQ come from the germline V gene. The CDR3 totals 14 residues. The CDR3 nucleotides are TGCGCCAGCAGCTTATCGGCCGACACCGGGGAGCTGTTTTTT. Amino acids: CASSLSADTGELFF.

The V and J genes are TRBV4-1 and TRBJ1-1; D gene ambiguous. V was pared by 1 base and J by 5 bases, with 8 bases between. Germline V CDR1 and CDR2: MGHRA, YSYEKL. The CDR3 has 13 amino acids. The CDR3 spells CASSQVPGTEAFF. In DNA, the CDR3 is TGCGCCAGCAGCCAAGTCCCTGGGACTGAAGCTTTCTTT.

This clone has just a few counts. J is TRBJ2-7 and V is TRBV30; no firm D call. CDR1 GTSNPN and CDR2 SVGIG come from the germline V gene (reference sequence). Trimming removed 0 bases from V and 6 bases from J, with 6 bases in between. The CDR3 is 11 amino acids. CDR3 DNA: TGTGCCTGGAGTGTAAAGGTCGAGCAGTACTTC. Amino acid sequence: CAWSVKVEQYF.

This chain connects TRBV6-1 to TRBJ1-1; D uncertain. Trimming cost V 3 bases and J 4 bases, with 9 bases left between them. Germline assignment: CDR1 MNHNS and CDR2 SASEGT. This CDR3 region has 13 residues. CDR3 bases: TGTGCCAGCAGTGACCAGGTCCCCACTGAAGCTTTCTTT. It specifies CASSDQVPTEAFF.